These 27 T cell receptor beta chains came from one sample sequenced in a study of blood T cell repertoires in COVID-19. The protocol was immunoSEQ multiplex PCR, while the TCRdb copy is restricted to in-frame clones and leaves out a portion. The table lists about 320,000 clones, about 88% of them singletons, with 2.6% in the top ten. Material: PBMCs or T cells enriched from blood (not recorded which). The origin of the receptors is a man aged 60 to 69 who had recovered from COVID-19.

This chain joins TRBV19 and TRBJ1-2; D is uncertain. V shed 3 bases and J shed 4 bases, with 6 bases lying between them. The germline V gene encodes CDR1 LNHDA and CDR2 SQIVND (reference sequence). This CDR3 spans 12 amino acids. CDR3 residues: CASSMMSYGYTF. In nucleotides, the CDR3 is TGTGCCAGTAGTATGATGAGCTATGGCTACACCTTC.

The chain joins TRBV21-1 to TRBJ2-7; the D call of TRBD1 is as the table states it, not checked on the DNA. TRBV21-1 is reported as a pseudogene. The CDR3 has 15 amino acids. DNA of the CDR3: TGTGCCAGCAGCAATTTCTCAGGGGTTCCCTACGAGCAGTACTTC. Its translation: CASSNFSGVPYEQYF.

This rearrangement joins TRBV5-1 to TRBJ2-1; 10 bases fit TRBD2. Germline loops: CDR1 SGHRS, CDR2 YFSETQ. The CDR3 spans 13 residues. With 2 bases clipped from V and 13 bases from J, the junction kept 6 bases outside the gene matches. The CDR3 DNA sequence: TGCGCCAGCAGCTTAGAAGCGGGGGGGCACCAGTTCTTC. The encoded protein is CASSLEAGGHQFF.

The gene calls are TRBV19 and TRBJ1-4; 9 bases align to TRBD1. In germline, CDR1 is LNHDA, CDR2 SQIVND (reference sequence). The CDR3 runs 14 residues. With V trimmed by 7 bases and J by 7 bases, 7 bases remained unmatched. The CDR3 DNA reads TGTGCCAGTAATTTGGGACAGGGCCCTGAAAAACTGTTTTTT. Protein: CASNLGQGPEKLFF. Full variable domain (remainder filled in from reference TRBV19 and TRBJ1-4): DGGITQSPKYLFRKEGQNVTLSCEQNLNHDAMYWYRQDPGQGLRLIYYSQIVNDFQKGDIAEGYSVSREKKESFPLTVTSAQKNPTAFYLCASNLGQGPEKLFFGSGTQLSVL.

The chain carries TRBV9 and TRBJ1-3; the match to TRBD1 covers 7 bases. Germline values: CDR1 SGDLS, CDR2 YYNGEE. This CDR3 is built from 15 residues. The V gene end was trimmed by 0 bases and the J gene end by 3 bases; junction bases not matched to a gene: 3. For the CDR3, the DNA is TGTGCCAGCAGCGTAGGCACAGGGGTTGGAAACACCATATATTTT. Protein: CASSVGTGVGNTIYF.

CDR3 in amino acids: CASSLSRQGTYNSPLHF. CDR3 coding DNA: TGTGCCAGCAGTTTATCGAGACAGGGGACTTATAATTCACCCCTCCACTTT. The chain uses TRBV27 and TRBJ1-6; 8 bases align to TRBD1. This CDR3 is 17 amino acids long. The junction had 5 bases not matched to a gene; V was cut back by 0 bases and J by 4 bases. CDR1 MNHEY and CDR2 SMNVEV come from the germline V gene (reference sequence).

The chain uses TRBV9 and TRBJ1-1, with D perhaps TRBD1 (5 bases). CDR3 length equals 14 residues. Germline lookup yields CDR1 SGDLS and CDR2 YYNGEE. V was trimmed by 0 bases and J by 7 bases, leaving 13 bases between them. CDR3 region: CASSVEGSSGEAFF. In DNA form, the CDR3 reads TGTGCCAGCAGCGTAGAGGGGTCATCGGGTGAAGCTTTCTTT.

This chain joins TRBV5-6 and TRBJ2-1; a weak D match, TRBD2 (8 bases). The CDR3 loop spans 16 amino acids. V was cut by 4 bases and J by 2 bases, with 16 bases left in between. Germline CDR1 SGHDT, CDR2 YYEEEE. This chain's CDR3 is CASSTGRGLAYNEQFF. CDR3 coding DNA: TGTGCCAGCAGCACCGGGAGGGGGCTCGCCTACAATGAGCAGTTCTTC. The entire variable domain, with the rest obtained from reference TRBV5-6 and TRBJ2-1, is as follows: DAGVTQSPTHLIKTRGQQVTLRCSPKSGHDTVSWYQQALGQGPQFIFQYYEEEERQRGNFPDRFSGHQFPNYSSELNVNALLLGDSALYLCASSTGRGLAYNEQFFGPGTRLTVL.

The chain carries TRBV28 and TRBJ2-7, with D possibly matching TRBD1 (5 bases). Germline-derived CDR1 and CDR2 are MDHEN and SYDVKM. This CDR3 contains 13 residues. V shed 7 bases and J shed 2 bases, with 12 bases lying between them. The CDR3 reads CASMYRLAYEQYF. The CDR3 DNA is TGTGCCAGCATGTACAGGTTGGCCTACGAGCAGTACTTC.

This clone was observed a handful of times. This sequence joins TRBV3-1 (or the pseudogene TRBV3-2) and TRBJ1-4; the D gene is possibly TRBD1 (5 bases). Trimming cost V 0 bases and J 7 bases, with 15 bases left between them. This CDR3 spans 16 amino acids. The germline V gene encodes CDR1 LGHDT and CDR2 YNNKEL (reference sequence). The CDR3 here is CASSQDKVGGREKLFF. The CDR3 DNA follows: TGTGCCAGCAGCCAAGATAAGGTGGGGGGACGTGAAAAACTGTTTTTT.

Points on this clone: Mismatch with germline at one junction end may stem from a read error. V gene TRBV6-5 combines with J gene TRBJ1-1, with D perhaps TRBD1 (5 bases). Germline assignment: CDR1 MNHEY and CDR2 SVGAGI. The CDR3 has 14 residues. The CDR3 sequence is CASRYGRDSLGAFF. As DNA, the CDR3 is TGTGCCAGCCGTTACGGCCGGGACTCCCTGGGAGCTTTCTTT.

V usage is TRBV6-1 and J usage is TRBJ1-2; the D gene is possibly TRBD1 (5 bases). The CDR3 consists of 13 residues. V dropped 2 bases and J dropped 7 bases, with 11 bases sitting between them. Germline V gene data show CDR1 as MNHNS and CDR2 as SASEGT. Written as DNA, the CDR3 is TGTGCCAGCAGTGAACCCTGGGGGGGTGGCTACACCTTC. Translation: CASSEPWGGGYTF.

This sequence joins TRBV5-5 and TRBJ2-2; the D gene is possibly TRBD1 (9 bases). V lost 7 bases and J lost 5, with 15 bases in between. This CDR3 has 14 residues. The V gene's germline CDR1 is SGHKS and CDR2 YYEKEE (reference sequence). The DNA of the CDR3 is TGTGCCAGCCTTAGCGGGACAGGGACCGGGGAGCTGTTTTTT. Translated: CASLSGTGTGELFF.

This sequence joins TRBV6-1 and TRBJ1-5; D remains ambiguous. V was shortened by 1 base and J by 1 base, with 5 bases between the two germline ends. CDR3 size: 14 residues. The germline gives CDR1 MNHNS, CDR2 SASEGT. The CDR3 sequence: CASSEVSSNQPQHF. The CDR3 DNA reads as TGTGCCAGCAGTGAAGTATCGAGCAATCAGCCCCAGCATTTT.

The chain combines TRBV5-6 with TRBJ2-5, with D possibly TRBD2 on 6 matching bases. The germline gives CDR1 SGHDT, CDR2 YYEEEE. The CDR3 sequence is 15 residues long. V was clipped by 0 bases and J by 5 bases, with 14 bases between them. This CDR3 reads CASSLAAGSRETQYF. CDR3 DNA sequence: TGTGCCAGCAGCTTGGCGGCCGGGAGTCGGGAGACCCAGTACTTC.

The J gene is TRBJ1-1, the V gene TRBV5-1; the D is unclear. The length of the CDR3 is 15 residues. Looked up from germline, CDR1 is SGHRS and CDR2 is YFSETQ. The V end was cut by 0 bases, the J end by 2 bases, with 11 bases between. CDR3: CASSLVGNSNTEAFF. The CDR3 nucleotides are TGCGCCAGCAGCTTGGTGGGCAACTCCAACACTGAAGCTTTCTTT.

Regarding this clone: The sample holds other DNA sequences that translate to the same CDR3. This chain connects TRBV10-3 to TRBJ2-5, with a tentative D call TRBD2 (5 bases). V lost 4 bases and J 2 bases, leaving 5 bases between the germline ends. Per the germline V gene, CDR1 is ENHRY and CDR2 is SYGVKD. The CDR3 is 12 residues long. This CDR3 is CAISAGQETQYF. CDR3 coding DNA: TGTGCCATCAGTGCGGGGCAAGAGACCCAGTACTTC.

J is TRBJ1-6 and V is TRBV30; no firm D call. CDR3 length equals 13 residues. Looked up from germline, CDR1 is GTSNPN and CDR2 is SVGIG (reference sequence). The V gene lost 2 bases and the J gene lost 7 bases, with 9 bases spanning the gap. The DNA of the CDR3 is TGTGCCTGGAGTAATCCGAGGAATTCACCCCTCCACTTT. Translation gives CAWSNPRNSPLHF.

The chain is built from TRBV2 and TRBJ2-2; 7 bases align to TRBD1. The CDR3 runs to 15 residues. With 6 bases clipped from V and 0 bases from J, the junction kept 4 bases outside the gene matches. Germline CDR1 reads SNHLY; CDR2 reads FYNNEI. The CDR3, as DNA: TGTGCCAGCAGCTTAGACAGGGCGAACACCGGGGAGCTGTTTTTT. Translated, it gives CASSLDRANTGELFF.

The chain employs TRBV18 and TRBJ1-1, with 8 bases identical to TRBD1. The CDR3 extends over 14 amino acids. Germline V gene sequence: CDR1 KGHSH, CDR2 LQKENI. V lost 0 bases to trimming and J lost 8 bases; unmatched junction nucleotides: 5. Written as DNA, the CDR3 is TGTGCCAGCTCACCACCCTACAGGGGGATAGAAGCTTTCTTT. Translation gives CASSPPYRGIEAFF.

The chain links TRBV28 to TRBJ1-2, with D tentatively TRBD1 (6 bases). The germline CDR1 and CDR2 sequences are MDHEN and SYDVKM. Trimming removed 10 bases from V and 7 bases from J, with 16 bases in between. This CDR3 has 12 residues. CDR3 in DNA: TGTGCCATCCCGGGGGGGCCCGGTGGCTACACCTTC. It encodes CAIPGGPGGYTF.

The chain combines TRBV30 with TRBJ2-7; TRBD1 matches 8 bases. This CDR3 is built from 12 residues. V dropped 3 bases and J dropped 3; count of bases not matched to a gene: 1. Germline CDR1 GTSNPN, CDR2 SVGIG (reference sequence). CDR3 sequence: CAWRTGVYEQYF. CDR3 coding DNA: TGTGCCTGGAGGACAGGGGTCTACGAGCAGTACTTC.

The chain has TRBV12-3 or TRBV12-4 and TRBJ1-2; no definite D call. The CDR3 totals 13 residues. Deletions cut 3 bases from V and 5 bases from J, with 10 bases between. CDR3 sequence (DNA): TGTGCCAGCAGTTTTTACATACGATATGGCTACACCTTC. Translated: CASSFYIRYGYTF.

The rearrangement joins TRBV15 to TRBJ1-2; D not certain. Looked up from germline, CDR1 is LNHNV and CDR2 is YYDKDF (reference sequence). The V end was cut by 0 bases, the J end by 6 bases, with 11 bases between. This CDR3 has 14 amino acids. The CDR3 DNA follows: TGTGCCACCAGCAGAGACTTCGTGCAGGATGGCTACACCTTC. Translated: CATSRDFVQDGYTF.

This chain links TRBV4-1 with TRBJ1-4; 7 bases align to TRBD1. Per germline, CDR1 MGHRA and CDR2 YSYEKL. There are 16 residues in the CDR3. Trimming at V came to 5 bases and at J to 2 bases, leaving 8 bases not matched to a gene. The CDR3 is CASSVRQGGTNEKLFF. CDR3 sequence (DNA): TGCGCCAGCAGCGTACGACAGGGCGGCACTAATGAAAAACTGTTTTTT.

The chain is built from TRBV5-1 and TRBJ2-1; 12 nucleotides agree with TRBD2. V shed 3 bases and J 7 bases; nucleotides not matched to a gene: 2. Germline V gene lookup returns CDR1 SGHRS and CDR2 YFSETQ. CDR3 length: 14 residues. The CDR3 DNA is TGCGCCAGCAGCTCTAGCGGGAGGGGGAATGAGCAGTTCTTC. It translates to CASSSSGRGNEQFF. The entire variable domain, with the rest obtained from reference TRBV5-1 and TRBJ2-1, is as follows: KAGVTQTPRYLIKTRGQQVTLSCSPISGHRSVSWYQQTPGQGLQFLFEYFSETQRNKGNFPGRFSGRQFSNSRSEMNVSTLELGDSALYLCASSSSGRGNEQFFGPGTRLTVL.

The chain is built from TRBV5-4 and TRBJ1-2; maybe TRBD1 (5 bases). CDR1 is SGHNT and CDR2 is YYREEE in the germline V gene (reference sequence). The V and J ends lost 4 bases and 5 bases respectively, with 12 bases between them. The CDR3 is 13 residues long. The CDR3 is CASSDRQRYGYTF. CDR3 nucleotides: TGTGCCAGCAGCGACAGACAGAGATATGGCTACACCTTC. Variable domain in full (rest from reference TRBV5-4 and TRBJ1-2): ETGVTQSPTHLIKTRGQQVTLRCSSQSGHNTVSWYQQALGQGPQFIFQYYREEENGRGNFPPRFSGLQFPNYSSELNVNALELDDSALYLCASSDRQRYGYTFGSGTRLTVV.